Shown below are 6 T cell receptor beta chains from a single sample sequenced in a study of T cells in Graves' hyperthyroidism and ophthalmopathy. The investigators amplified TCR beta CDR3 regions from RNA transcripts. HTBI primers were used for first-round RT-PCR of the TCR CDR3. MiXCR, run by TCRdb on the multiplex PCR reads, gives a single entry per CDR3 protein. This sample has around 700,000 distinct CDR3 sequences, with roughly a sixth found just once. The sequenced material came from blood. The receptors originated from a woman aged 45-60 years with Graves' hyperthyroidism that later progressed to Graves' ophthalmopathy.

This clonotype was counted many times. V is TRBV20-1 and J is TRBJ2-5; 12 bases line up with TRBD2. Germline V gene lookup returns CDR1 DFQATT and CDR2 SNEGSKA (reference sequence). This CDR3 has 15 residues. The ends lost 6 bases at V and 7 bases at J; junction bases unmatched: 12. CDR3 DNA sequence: TGCAGTGCGTACCCGACTAGCGGGGGCCTTTGGACCCAGTACTTC. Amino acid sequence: CSAYPTSGGLWTQYF.

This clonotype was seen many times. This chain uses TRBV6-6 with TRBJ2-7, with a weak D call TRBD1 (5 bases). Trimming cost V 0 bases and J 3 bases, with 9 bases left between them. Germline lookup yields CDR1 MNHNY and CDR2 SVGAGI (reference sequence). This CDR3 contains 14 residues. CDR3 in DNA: TGTGCCAGCAGTTACTCGAAGACAGTCTACGAGCAGTACTTC. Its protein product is CASSYSKTVYEQYF.

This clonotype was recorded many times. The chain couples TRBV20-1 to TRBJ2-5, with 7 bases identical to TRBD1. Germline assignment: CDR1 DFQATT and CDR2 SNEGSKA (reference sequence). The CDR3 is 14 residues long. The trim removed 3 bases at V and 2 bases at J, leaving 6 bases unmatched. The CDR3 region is CSASSDREQETQYF. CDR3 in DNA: TGCAGTGCTAGTTCCGACAGGGAGCAAGAGACCCAGTACTTC.

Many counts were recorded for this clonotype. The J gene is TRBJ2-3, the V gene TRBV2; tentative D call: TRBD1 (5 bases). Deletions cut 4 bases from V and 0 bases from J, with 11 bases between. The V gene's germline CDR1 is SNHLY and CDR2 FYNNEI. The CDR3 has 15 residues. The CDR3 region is CASSVKTASTDTQYF. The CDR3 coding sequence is TGTGCCAGCAGTGTCAAGACAGCTAGCACAGATACGCAGTATTTT.

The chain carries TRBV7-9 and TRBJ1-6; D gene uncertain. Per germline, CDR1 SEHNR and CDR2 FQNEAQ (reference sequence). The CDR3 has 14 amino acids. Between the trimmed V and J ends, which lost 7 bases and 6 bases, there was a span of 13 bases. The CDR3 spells CASNEPGPNSPLHF. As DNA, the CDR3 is TGTGCCAGCAACGAACCCGGCCCTAATTCACCCCTCCACTTT.

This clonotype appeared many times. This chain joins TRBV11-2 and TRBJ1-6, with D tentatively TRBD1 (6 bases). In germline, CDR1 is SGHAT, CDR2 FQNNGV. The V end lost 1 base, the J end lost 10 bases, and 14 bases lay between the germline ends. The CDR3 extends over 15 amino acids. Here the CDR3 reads CASSLAQGTGSPLHF. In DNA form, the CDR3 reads TGTGCCAGCAGCTTAGCACAGGGAACGGGATCACCCCTCCACTTT.